The present T cell receptor (beta chain) was sequenced within a study of T cells in Graves' hyperthyroidism and ophthalmopathy. Every diagnosis used clinical symptoms, serum thyroxine and TRAb, thyroid ultrasound and orbital computed tomography. The authors obtained PBMCs from about 9.5 ml of fresh peripheral blood. From germline, CDR1 is SGHRS and CDR2 YFSETQ. This CDR3 region has 14 residues. J lost 4 bases, V lost 4 bases, and 5 bases had no gene match. RNA transcripts yielded amplified TCR beta CDR3 regions. Initially, a first-round RT-PCR of the TCR CDR3 employed the HTBI primer set. TCRdb recomputed calls from the multiplex PCR reads with MiXCR, one row per CDR3 protein. The sample carries hundreds of thousands of distinct CDR3 sequences, 15% to 19% recorded once.

V is TRBV5-1 and J is TRBJ1-3, with 7 bases identical to TRBD1. Sequences were obtained from blood. This receptor was identified in a woman between 18 and 29 years old with Graves' hyperthyroidism. The DNA for the CDR3 is TGCGCCAGCAGCCAAGGGACAGTCGGAAACACCATATATTTT. Amino acid sequence: CASSQGTVGNTIYF.